A single T cell receptor (beta chain) is shown here with its context. The assay used deep level. Across several immunoSEQ plates, the genomic DNA of each subset was split evenly. The protocol was immunoSEQ multiplex PCR, while the TCRdb copy is restricted to in-frame clones and leaves out a portion. The table records around 510,000 clones, around 95% of them present only once. This sample was taken from a study of shared clonotypes between healthy human individuals. CDR1 and CDR2 from the germline V gene are SGHRS and YFSETQ. V dropped 0 bases and J dropped 4 bases, with 15 bases sitting between them. This CDR3 spans 16 amino acids.

This TCR derives from a woman aged 25 to 39 in good health. Sequenced: naive CD4+ T cells sorted from blood. Stated subset: CD45RA+ positively selected. The chain links TRBV5-1 to TRBJ2-3; D is undetermined. CDR3 in DNA: TGCGCCAGCAGCTTGGCCGGGTTGCATGGAGCAGATACGCAGTATTTT. Protein product: CASSLAGLHGADTQYF.